The 25 T cell receptor beta chains listed next were all sequenced from one sample in a study of cytotoxic CD8 clonotypes in ibrutinib-treated CLL. Sequencing used immunoSEQ multiplex PCR; TCRdb keeps in-frame clones, though not all of them. The sample shows 68,000 or so clones, around two thirds of them seen only once. The sample was PBMCs, taken after 12 months of ibrutinib treatment. These TCRs come from a human donor with chronic lymphocytic leukemia.

A word on this clone: Other DNA sequences in this specimen translate into the identical CDR3. This rearrangement joins TRBV7-2 to TRBJ1-1; possibly TRBD1 for D (6 bases). Germline-derived CDR1 and CDR2 are SGHTA and FQGNSA. The CDR3 is 14 residues long. V was cut by 3 bases and J by 1 base, with 9 bases left in between. The CDR3 reads CASSFDRTNTEAFF. Written as DNA, the CDR3 is TGTGCCAGCAGCTTCGACAGGACGAACACTGAAGCTTTCTTT.

In its sample, this clone was seen a few times. The chain employs TRBV6-5 and TRBJ2-5; 7 bases map to TRBD1. CDR1 and CDR2 from the germline V gene are MNHEY and SVGAGI. The V segment lost 5 bases and the J segment 7 bases; nucleotides outside the gene matches: 10. This CDR3 contains 14 residues. The chain's CDR3 is CASSRQGQSGTQYF. As DNA, the CDR3 is TGTGCCAGCAGTAGACAGGGACAGTCCGGGACCCAGTACTTC.

The CDR3 is CASSLARGRLNEKLFF. The CDR3 bases are TGTGCCAGCAGCTTAGCCCGAGGCAGATTAAATGAAAAACTGTTTTTT. The chain uses TRBV11-2 and TRBJ1-4; D unresolved. The V gene's germline CDR1 is SGHAT and CDR2 FQNNGV. This CDR3 is 16 amino acids long. Between the trimmed V and J ends, which lost 1 base and 5 bases, there was a span of 14 bases. Full variable domain (remainder filled in from reference TRBV11-2 and TRBJ1-4): EAGVAQSPRYKIIEKRQSVAFWCNPISGHATLYWYQQILGQGPKLLIQFQNNGVVDDSQLPKDRFSAERLKGVDSTLKIQPAKLEDSAVYLCASSLARGRLNEKLFFGSGTQLSVL.

This clone came up a few times. The chain carries TRBV7-3 and TRBJ2-2, with D possibly TRBD1 on 5 matching bases. Deletions cut 5 bases from V and 1 base from J, with 11 bases between. The CDR3 length is 15 residues. Germline V CDR1 and CDR2: SGHTA, FQGTGA. This chain's CDR3 is CASSPTTGNTGELFF. CDR3 in DNA: TGTGCCAGCAGCCCCACAACAGGGAACACCGGGGAGCTGTTTTTT.

This clone appeared a few times. The chain has TRBV6-5 and TRBJ1-2; D may be TRBD1 (6 bases). The V end lost 6 bases, the J end lost 5 bases, and 10 bases lay between the germline ends. Germline CDR1 MNHEY, CDR2 SVGAGI. This CDR3 region has 12 residues. CDR3 protein: CASSEQGYGYTF. CDR3 nucleotide sequence: TGTGCCAGCAGCGAACAGGGTTATGGCTACACCTTC.

This chain connects TRBV9 to TRBJ2-3; D is perhaps TRBD1 (6 bases). V was pared by 3 bases and J by 0 bases, with 11 bases between. Germline CDR1 is SGDLS and CDR2 is YYNGEE. The CDR3 runs 15 residues. CDR3 in amino acids: CASSATGRSTDTQYF. CDR3 nucleotide sequence: TGTGCCAGCAGCGCAACAGGGAGAAGCACAGATACGCAGTATTTT.

This chain uses TRBV7-6 with TRBJ1-4; the match to TRBD1 covers 8 bases. The CDR3 is 14 amino acids. J lost 7 bases, V lost 5 bases, and 6 bases had no gene match. CDR1 is SGHVS, CDR2 FNYEAQ, per germline. CDR3 bases: TGTGCCAGCAGCCGGACAGGGTCGGGTGAAAAACTGTTTTTT. Translation: CASSRTGSGEKLFF.

This sequence joins TRBV6-1 and TRBJ1-1; D is perhaps TRBD1 (5 bases). CDR3 length equals 13 residues. Germline V gene sequence: CDR1 MNHNS, CDR2 SASEGT. Trimming pared 5 bases from V and 1 base from J, leaving 8 bases between. The CDR3 DNA reads TGTGCCAGCAGTCGACAGACGAACACTGAAGCTTTCTTT. Its translation: CASSRQTNTEAFF.

The V call is TRBV18, the J call TRBJ1-3; 8 nucleotides line up with TRBD1. This CDR3 is built from 16 residues. Unmatched junction bases numbered 4, after V lost 2 bases and J lost 1 base. Looked up from germline, CDR1 is KGHSH and CDR2 is LQKENI. CDR3: CASSPKQGASGNTIYF. CDR3 DNA sequence: TGTGCCAGCTCACCAAAGCAGGGGGCGTCTGGAAACACCATATATTTT.

This clone was recorded a few times. The chain has TRBV9 and TRBJ1-6; a weak D match, TRBD1 (5 bases). This CDR3 is 13 amino acids long. CDR1 is SGDLS and CDR2 is YYNGEE in the germline V gene. Trimming pared 1 base from V and 8 bases from J, leaving 7 bases between. The CDR3 here is CASSVQGDSPLHF. CDR3 sequence (DNA): TGTGCCAGCAGCGTACAGGGCGATTCACCCCTCCACTTT.

This sequence joins TRBV30 and TRBJ2-2; D is ambiguous. The germline CDR1 and CDR2 sequences are GTSNPN and SVGIG (reference sequence). V was trimmed by 2 bases and J by 4 bases, leaving 2 bases between them. This CDR3 is built from 11 residues. The CDR3 DNA reads as TGTGCCTGGAGTTTCACCGGGGAGCTGTTTTTT. This gives the protein CAWSFTGELFF. The whole variable domain, remainder taken from reference TRBV30 and TRBJ2-2, is SQTIHQWPATLVQPVGSPLSLECTVEGTSNPNLYWYRQAAGRGLQLLFYSVGIGQISSEVPQNLSASRPQDRQFILSSKKLLLSDSGFYLCAWSFTGELFFGEGSRLTVL.

As to this clone: The junction and the germline gene differ at one end; a read error may be behind it. The chain carries TRBV6-1 and TRBJ2-3; 7 nucleotides align to TRBD1. From germline, CDR1 is MNHNS and CDR2 SASEGT. The CDR3 is made up of 12 amino acids. CDR3 bases: TGTGCCAGCAGGCAAACAGTGACAGGGTTCCTTTTT. Protein: CASRQTVTGFLF.

This clone was recorded many times. This sequence joins TRBV5-1 and TRBJ1-2, with 12 bases that match TRBD1. Unmatched junction bases numbered 4, after V lost 4 bases and J lost 3 bases. Per the germline V gene, CDR1 is SGHRS and CDR2 is YFSETQ. This CDR3 region has 15 residues. CDR3 coding DNA: TGCGCCAGCAGCCCCGGGACAGGGGGCTACTATGGCTACACCTTC. It specifies CASSPGTGGYYGYTF.

The V gene is TRBV6-1, the J gene TRBJ1-2, with TRBD1 matching 7 bases. Germline-derived CDR1 and CDR2 are MNHNS and SASEGT. The V gene end was trimmed by 6 bases and the J gene end by 7 bases; junction bases not matched to a gene: 8. The CDR3 loop spans 13 amino acids. The CDR3 DNA sequence: TGTGCCAGCAGAGGGACAGACCTTATTGGCTACACCTTC. Its translation is CASRGTDLIGYTF.

Only a few counts were recorded for this clone. V is TRBV6-5 and J is TRBJ2-5; D ambiguous. Germline V gives CDR1 MNHEY, CDR2 SVGAGI. The CDR3 covers 14 residues. The V end lost 0 bases, the J end lost 4 bases, and 9 bases lay between the germline ends. CDR3 bases: TGTGCCAGCAGTTACTCCTCCGGGCGAGAGACCCAGTACTTC. The encoded protein is CASSYSSGRETQYF.

This sequence joins TRBV5-1 and TRBJ2-7; 9 nucleotides match TRBD2. J gave up 6 bases and V 1 base, and 8 bases lay outside the gene matches. Per the germline V gene, CDR1 is SGHRS and CDR2 is YFSETQ. This CDR3 has 15 amino acids. The CDR3 loop reads CASSLRPSGEFEQYF. The CDR3 DNA sequence: TGCGCCAGCAGCTTGAGGCCTAGCGGGGAGTTCGAGCAGTACTTC. Together with reference TRBV5-1 and TRBJ2-7, the CDR3 gives the full variable domain: KAGVTQTPRYLIKTRGQQVTLSCSPISGHRSVSWYQQTPGQGLQFLFEYFSETQRNKGNFPGRFSGRQFSNSRSEMNVSTLELGDSALYLCASSLRPSGEFEQYFGPGTRLTVT.

This rearrangement joins TRBV30 to TRBJ1-2; D perhaps matches TRBD1 (5 bases). The V end was cut by 3 bases, the J end by 5 bases, with 13 bases between. The CDR3 runs 13 residues. CDR1 is GTSNPN and CDR2 is SVGIG in the germline V gene (reference sequence). This CDR3 reads CAWSSRGDYGYTF. CDR3 nucleotides: TGTGCCTGGAGCTCGCGGGGGGATTATGGCTACACCTTC.

The chain carries TRBV7-9 and TRBJ1-3; 7 bases align to TRBD1. The CDR3 covers 16 residues. Germline values: CDR1 SEHNR, CDR2 FQNEAQ (reference sequence). After removal of 4 bases from V and 0 bases from J, the junction contained 6 bases not matched to a gene. The CDR3 DNA sequence: TGTGCCAGCAGCTCGGGACAGACGAACTCTGGAAACACCATATATTTT. It encodes CASSSGQTNSGNTIYF.

The J gene is TRBJ1-3, the V gene TRBV30, with a weak D call TRBD1 (6 bases). This CDR3 spans 13 amino acids. The germline V gene has CDR1 GTSNPN and CDR2 SVGIG (reference sequence). Trimming shortened V by 5 bases and J by 3 bases, and 11 bases separated the two germline ends. CDR3 residues: CAWSGVIGNTIYF. As DNA, the CDR3 is TGTGCCTGGTCAGGGGTAATTGGAAACACCATATATTTT.

This sequence joins TRBV4-1 and TRBJ1-1, with unresolved D. Trimming cost V 0 bases and J 2 bases, with 10 bases left between them. The CDR3 is 15 amino acids. Germline values: CDR1 MGHRA, CDR2 YSYEKL. The CDR3 here is CASSQDQRSNTEAFF. The CDR3 DNA reads TGCGCCAGCAGCCAAGATCAACGATCTAACACTGAAGCTTTCTTT.

The chain joins TRBV15 to TRBJ1-2; perhaps TRBD1 as D (6 bases). CDR1 LNHNV and CDR2 YYDKDF come from the germline V gene (reference sequence). This CDR3 is 18 amino acids long. The V end lost 5 bases, the J end lost 0 bases, and 22 bases lay between the germline ends. CDR3 coding DNA: TGTGCCACCAGCCTACCTGGGGGCAGAGGGGGGACTAACTATGGCTACACCTTC. Amino acids: CATSLPGGRGGTNYGYTF.

The J gene is TRBJ1-1, the V gene TRBV5-1; possible D gene TRBD1, 5 bases. This CDR3 is built from 15 residues. From germline, CDR1 is SGHRS and CDR2 YFSETQ. Trimming removed 0 bases from V and 1 base from J, with 10 bases in between. This CDR3 is CASSLVSGKNTEAFF. In nucleotides, the CDR3 is TGCGCCAGCAGCTTGGTTTCAGGGAAGAACACTGAAGCTTTCTTT.

The chain is built from TRBV13 and TRBJ2-1, with TRBD2 identical over 8 bases. The J segment lost 4 bases and the V segment lost 3 bases, leaving 8 bases of the junction unmatched. The germline CDR1 and CDR2 sequences are PRHDT and FYEKMQ (reference sequence). The CDR3 extends over 16 amino acids. The CDR3 spells CASSFSGAGGYNEQFF. CDR3 nucleotides: TGTGCCAGCAGCTTCAGCGGGGCGGGGGGTTACAATGAGCAGTTCTTC. Drawing the rest from reference TRBV13 and TRBJ2-1, the complete variable domain is AAGVIQSPRHLIKEKRETATLKCYPIPRHDTVYWYQQGPGQDPQFLISFYEKMQSDKGSIPDRFSAQQFSDYHSELNMSSLELGDSALYFCASSFSGAGGYNEQFFGPGTRLTVL.

V gene TRBV5-1 combines with J gene TRBJ2-7; 7 bases agree with TRBD2. V was pared by 4 bases and J by 2 bases, with 9 bases of the junction left unmatched. CDR1 and CDR2 (germline): SGHRS, YFSETQ. The CDR3 is 15 residues long. The DNA for the CDR3 is TGCGCCAGCAGCCAGAGCGGGGAGGCACCCTACGAGCAGTACTTC. This sequence encodes CASSQSGEAPYEQYF.

The V gene is TRBV18, the J gene TRBJ2-1; D unresolved. V gave up 2 bases and J gave up 7 bases, with 9 bases separating them. This CDR3 has 13 amino acids. Per the germline V gene, CDR1 is KGHSH and CDR2 is LQKENI. The CDR3 spells CASSPTTENEQFF. The DNA for the CDR3 is TGTGCCAGCTCACCAACGACGGAGAATGAGCAGTTCTTC.